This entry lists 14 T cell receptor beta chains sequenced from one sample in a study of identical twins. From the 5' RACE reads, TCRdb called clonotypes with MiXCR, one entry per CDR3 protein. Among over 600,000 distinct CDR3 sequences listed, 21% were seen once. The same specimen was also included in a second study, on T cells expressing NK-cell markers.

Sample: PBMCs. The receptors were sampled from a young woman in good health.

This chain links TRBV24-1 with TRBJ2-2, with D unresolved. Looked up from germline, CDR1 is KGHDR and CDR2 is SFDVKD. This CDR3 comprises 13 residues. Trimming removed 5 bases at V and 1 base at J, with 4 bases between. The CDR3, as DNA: TGTGCCACCAGTGGGAAGAACACCGGGGAGCTGTTTTTT. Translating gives CATSGKNTGELFF.

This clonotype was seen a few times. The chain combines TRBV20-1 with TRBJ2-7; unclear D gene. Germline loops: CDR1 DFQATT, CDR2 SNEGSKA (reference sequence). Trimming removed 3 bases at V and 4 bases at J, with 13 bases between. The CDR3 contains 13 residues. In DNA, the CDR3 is TGCAGTGCTAGGCCGGCAGTGGAGTACGAGCAGTACTTC. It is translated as CSARPAVEYEQYF.

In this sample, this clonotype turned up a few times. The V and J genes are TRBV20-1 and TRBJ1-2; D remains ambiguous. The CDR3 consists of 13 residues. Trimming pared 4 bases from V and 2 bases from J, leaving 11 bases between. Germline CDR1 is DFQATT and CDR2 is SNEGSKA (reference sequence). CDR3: CSAIEGPNYGYTF. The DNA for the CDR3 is TGCAGTGCTATAGAGGGCCCAAACTATGGCTACACCTTC.

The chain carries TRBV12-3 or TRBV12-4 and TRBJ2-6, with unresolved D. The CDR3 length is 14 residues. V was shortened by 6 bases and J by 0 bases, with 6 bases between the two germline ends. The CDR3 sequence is CASRPSSGANVLTF. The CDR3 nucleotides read TGTGCCAGCAGACCGAGCTCTGGGGCCAACGTCCTGACTTTC.

The CDR3 sequence is CASSIRAGRAHEQYF. For the CDR3, the DNA is TGTGCCAGTAGTATACGGGCGGGGAGGGCCCACGAGCAGTACTTC. V usage is TRBV19 and J usage is TRBJ2-7; 7 bases are a match to TRBD2. The germline V gene encodes CDR1 LNHDA and CDR2 SQIVND (reference sequence). Unmatched junction bases numbered 9, after V lost 2 bases and J lost 5 bases. This CDR3 comprises 15 residues.

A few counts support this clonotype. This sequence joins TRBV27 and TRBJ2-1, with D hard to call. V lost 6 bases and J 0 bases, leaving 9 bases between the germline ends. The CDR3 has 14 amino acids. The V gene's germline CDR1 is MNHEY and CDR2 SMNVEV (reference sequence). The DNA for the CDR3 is TGTGCCAGCAGAACGCTTAGCTCCTACAATGAGCAGTTCTTC. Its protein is CASRTLSSYNEQFF.

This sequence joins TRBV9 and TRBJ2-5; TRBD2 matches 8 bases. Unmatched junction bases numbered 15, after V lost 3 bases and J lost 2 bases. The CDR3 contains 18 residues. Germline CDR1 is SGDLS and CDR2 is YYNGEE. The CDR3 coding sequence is TGTGCCAGCAGCGAATCTCCCTCCGGGGCTAGCGGGCAAGAGACCCAGTACTTC. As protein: CASSESPSGASGQETQYF.

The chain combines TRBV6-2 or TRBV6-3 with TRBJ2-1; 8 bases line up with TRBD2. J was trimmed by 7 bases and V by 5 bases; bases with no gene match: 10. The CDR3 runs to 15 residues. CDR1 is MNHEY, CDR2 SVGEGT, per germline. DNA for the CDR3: TGTGCCAGCAGTCACTATAGCGGGAACCGGAATGAGCAGTTCTTC. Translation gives CASSHYSGNRNEQFF.

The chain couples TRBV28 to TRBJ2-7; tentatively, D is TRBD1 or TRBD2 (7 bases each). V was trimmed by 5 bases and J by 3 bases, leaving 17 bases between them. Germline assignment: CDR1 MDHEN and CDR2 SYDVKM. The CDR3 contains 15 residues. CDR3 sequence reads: CASSPQGGGFYEQYF. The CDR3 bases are TGTGCCAGCAGTCCCCAGGGGGGGGGCTTCTACGAGCAGTACTTC.

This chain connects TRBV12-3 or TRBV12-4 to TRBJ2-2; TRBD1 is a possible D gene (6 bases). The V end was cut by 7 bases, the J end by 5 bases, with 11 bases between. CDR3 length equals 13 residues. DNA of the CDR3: TGTGCCAGCAATAAGGACAGAACCGGGGAGCTGTTTTTT. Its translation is CASNKDRTGELFF.

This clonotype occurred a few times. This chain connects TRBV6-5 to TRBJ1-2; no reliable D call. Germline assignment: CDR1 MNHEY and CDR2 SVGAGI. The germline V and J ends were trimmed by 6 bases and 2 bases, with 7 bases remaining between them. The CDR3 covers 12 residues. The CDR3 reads CASRGSNYGYTF. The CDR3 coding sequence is TGTGCCAGCAGGGGTTCCAACTATGGCTACACCTTC.

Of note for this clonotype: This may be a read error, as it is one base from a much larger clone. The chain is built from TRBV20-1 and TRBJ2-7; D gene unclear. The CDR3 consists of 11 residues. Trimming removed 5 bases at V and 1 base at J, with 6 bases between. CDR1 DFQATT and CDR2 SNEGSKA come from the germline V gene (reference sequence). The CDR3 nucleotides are TGCAGTGCTTCAGCTTCCTACGAGCAGTACTTC. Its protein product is CSASASYEQYF.

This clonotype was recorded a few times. The CDR3 loop reads CASRPTVTDTQYF. The DNA for the CDR3 is TGTGCCAGCAGACCGACAGTGACAGATACGCAGTATTTT. This rearrangement joins TRBV12-3 or TRBV12-4 to TRBJ2-3, with D possibly matching TRBD1 (5 bases). The ends were cut back, 6 bases at V and 3 bases at J, with 10 bases in the middle. The CDR3 has 13 residues.

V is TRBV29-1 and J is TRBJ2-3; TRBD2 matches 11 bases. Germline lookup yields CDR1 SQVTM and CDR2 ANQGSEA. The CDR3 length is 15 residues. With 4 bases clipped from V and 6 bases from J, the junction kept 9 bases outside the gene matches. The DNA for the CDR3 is TGCAGCGTTGGAGTGGGAGCTAGCGGGGGGGATACGCAGTATTTT. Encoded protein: CSVGVGASGGDTQYF.